The present entry profiles one TCR beta chain with its context. Its antigen is as yet unknown. V shed 4 bases and J shed 1 base, with 5 bases lying between them. This CDR3 spans 14 amino acids. Germline CDR1 reads SGHTA; CDR2 reads FQGTGA. Naive and memory CD4+ T cell DNA was deep-sequenced without culture. The protocol was immunoSEQ multiplex PCR, while the TCRdb copy is restricted to in-frame clones and leaves out a portion. The profile shows about 56,000 clones, 92% of them singletons. Naive and memory CD4+ T cells were separated from cryopreserved PBMCs. This entry comes from a study of CD4 T cells in relation to SARS-CoV-2 and coronaviruses. The overall study: Shared crossreactive spike epitopes were mapped to their HLA restriction. Study findings and constraints: About 65% of donors had memory CD4+ clonotypes crossrecognizing SARS-CoV-2 and common cold coronavirus spike.

Sequencing was performed on naive CD4+ T cells from PBMCs. The subset was: naive CD4+ T cells isolated by negative enrichment. The rearrangement joins TRBV7-3 to TRBJ2-6; no definite D call. This TCR came from an adult with COVID-19. The CDR3 is CASSSKSGANVLTF. For the CDR3, the DNA is TGTGCCAGCAGCTCTAAGTCTGGGGCCAACGTCCTGACTTTC. Full variable domain (remainder filled in from reference TRBV7-3 and TRBJ2-6): GAGVSQTPSNKVTEKGKYVELRCDPISGHTALYWYRQSLGQGPEFLIYFQGTGAADDSGLPNDRFFAVRPEGSVSTLKIQRTERGDSAVYLCASSSKSGANVLTFGAGSRLTVL.